Listed below are T cell receptor beta chains from one sample, sequenced in a study of cytomegalovirus exposure and HLA in healthy donors. Here immunoSEQ multiplex PCR was the method, and the copy in TCRdb shows in-frame clones only, minus some. The sample records approximately 160,000 clones, 65% to 80% being singletons. Sequencing was done on a sample of PBMCs. The source of these receptors is a woman aged 40 to 49 in good health and CMV-seropositive. CDR3s include the opening cysteine and the closing phenylalanine or tryptophan. The order of the fields is V gene, J gene, D gene, clone size, CDR3 protein, CDR3 DNA. A D gene is named only where the DNA matches it firmly. The size of a clone is reported for some rows only, either as once, few or many, or as a class for expanded clones.

V gene: TRBV11-2; J gene: TRBJ2-7; D gene: TRBD1; clone size: NA; CDR3 protein: CASSQPGQGQNEQYF; CDR3 DNA: TGTGCCAGCAGCCAACCAGGACAGGGGCAGAACGAGCAGTACTTC
V gene: TRBV29-1; J gene: TRBJ1-4; D gene: NA; clone size: NA; CDR3 protein: CSAEGDSRGGRNEKLFF; CDR3 DNA: TGCAGCGCAGAGGGGGATTCGAGAGGGGGAAGGAATGAAAAACTGTTTTTT
V gene: TRBV27; J gene: TRBJ1-1; D gene: TRBD1; clone size: NA; CDR3 protein: CASSFSWQGAFRGAEAFF; CDR3 DNA: TGTGCCAGCAGTTTTTCTTGGCAGGGGGCATTTCGGGGAGCTGAAGCTTTCTTT
V gene: TRBV2; J gene: TRBJ1-3; D gene: NA; clone size: NA; CDR3 protein: CASSESGTRSGNTIYF; CDR3 DNA: TGTGCCAGCAGTGAATCCGGGACACGCTCTGGAAACACCATATATTTT
V gene: TRBV6-1; J gene: TRBJ2-7; D gene: NA; clone size: NA; CDR3 protein: CASSGSLTYEQYF; CDR3 DNA: TGTGCCAGCAGTGGATCTCTAACCTACGAGCAGTACTTC
V gene: TRBV5-4; J gene: TRBJ2-1; D gene: TRBD2; clone size: once; CDR3 protein: CASSPNSGAYNEQFF; CDR3 DNA: TGTGCCAGCAGCCCCAATAGCGGGGCCTACAATGAGCAGTTCTTC
V gene: TRBV6-1; J gene: TRBJ1-5; D gene: NA; clone size: few; CDR3 protein: CASRSQVYSNQPQHF; CDR3 DNA: TGTGCCAGCAGGTCCCAGGTTTATAGCAATCAGCCCCAGCATTTT
V gene: TRBV7-6; J gene: TRBJ2-7; D gene: NA; clone size: NA; CDR3 protein: CASSLSGYEQYF; CDR3 DNA: TGTGCCAGCAGCTTAAGCGGGTACGAGCAGTACTTC
V gene: TRBV6-1; J gene: TRBJ2-2; D gene: NA; clone size: NA; CDR3 protein: CASSEARRGGELFF; CDR3 DNA: TGTGCCAGCAGTGAAGCGCGGAGGGGCGGGGAGCTGTTTTTT
V gene: TRBV29-1; J gene: TRBJ1-2; D gene: NA; clone size: NA; CDR3 protein: CSGDTGNYGYTF; CDR3 DNA: TGCAGCGGCGACACAGGAAACTATGGCTACACCTTC
V gene: TRBV6-1; J gene: TRBJ1-5; D gene: TRBD1; clone size: NA; CDR3 protein: CASALDRGRQPQHF; CDR3 DNA: TGTGCCAGCGCACTCGACAGGGGGCGTCAGCCCCAGCATTTT
V gene: TRBV29-1; J gene: TRBJ1-2; D gene: NA; clone size: NA; CDR3 protein: CSVYIRRGRDYGYTF; CDR3 DNA: TGCAGCGTCTATATCAGGAGGGGTAGAGACTATGGCTACACCTTC
V gene: TRBV15; J gene: TRBJ1-5; D gene: NA; clone size: once; CDR3 protein: CATSSPGVIQPQHF; CDR3 DNA: TGTGCCACCAGCAGCCCCGGGGTGATACAGCCCCAGCATTTT
V gene: TRBV5-4; J gene: TRBJ2-3; D gene: TRBD2; clone size: NA; CDR3 protein: CASSLGTSGPRMDTQYF; CDR3 DNA: TGTGCCAGCAGCTTGGGGACTAGCGGGCCGCGGATGGATACGCAGTATTTT
V gene: TRBV28; J gene: TRBJ2-1; D gene: NA; clone size: NA; CDR3 protein: CASSQGRNEQFF; CDR3 DNA: TGTGCCAGCAGCCAGGGGAGAAATGAGCAGTTCTTC
V gene: TRBV11-2; J gene: TRBJ1-2; D gene: TRBD1; clone size: NA; CDR3 protein: CASSLGLGTGGGYTF; CDR3 DNA: TGTGCCAGCAGCTTAGGTCTCGGGACAGGGGGAGGCTACACCTTC
V gene: TRBV30; J gene: TRBJ1-2; D gene: TRBD1; clone size: NA; CDR3 protein: CVWRMMDRPNYGYTF; CDR3 DNA: TGTGTCTGGAGGATGATGGACAGGCCAAACTATGGCTACACCTTC
V gene: TRBV28; J gene: TRBJ1-3; D gene: NA; clone size: NA; CDR3 protein: CASSPPGYSGNTIYF; CDR3 DNA: TGTGCCAGCAGTCCCCCAGGTTACTCTGGAAACACCATATATTTT
V gene: TRBV27; J gene: TRBJ1-2; D gene: NA; clone size: NA; CDR3 protein: CAVRPGASAGYGYTF; CDR3 DNA: TGTGCCGTACGGCCAGGGGCTTCTGCTGGATATGGCTACACCTTC
V gene: TRBV5-1; J gene: TRBJ2-7; D gene: TRBD2; clone size: NA; CDR3 protein: CASSLAGGPYEQYF; CDR3 DNA: TGCGCCAGCAGCTTGGCGGGGGGACCGTACGAGCAGTACTTC
V gene: TRBV5-4; J gene: TRBJ2-5; D gene: NA; clone size: NA; CDR3 protein: CASSRQFQETQYF; CDR3 DNA: TGTGCCAGCAGCAGACAGTTCCAAGAGACCCAGTACTTC
V gene: TRBV10-3; J gene: TRBJ2-4; D gene: NA; clone size: NA; CDR3 protein: CAISAQGGGKNIQYF; CDR3 DNA: TGTGCCATCAGTGCCCAGGGGGGAGGCAAAAACATTCAGTACTTC
V gene: TRBV5-4; J gene: TRBJ1-3; D gene: NA; clone size: NA; CDR3 protein: CASSLDPAGNTIYF; CDR3 DNA: TGTGCCAGCAGCTTGGATCCCGCTGGAAACACCATATATTTT
V gene: TRBV7-8; J gene: TRBJ1-5; D gene: NA; clone size: NA; CDR3 protein: CASSIAGASNQPQHF; CDR3 DNA: TGTGCCAGCAGCATAGCAGGGGCGAGCAATCAGCCCCAGCATTTT
V gene: TRBV4-1; J gene: TRBJ1-1; D gene: NA; clone size: NA; CDR3 protein: CASSQEGVVHTSTEALF; CDR3 DNA: TGCGCCAGCAGCCAAGAAGGAGTGGTCCACACTTCCACTGAAGCTCTCTTT
V gene: TRBV6-5; J gene: TRBJ2-7; D gene: TRBD1; clone size: NA; CDR3 protein: CASSPHRTGRNEQYF; CDR3 DNA: TGTGCCAGCAGCCCACACCGGACAGGGAGAAACGAGCAGTACTTC
V gene: TRBV7-8; J gene: TRBJ1-5; D gene: NA; clone size: NA; CDR3 protein: CASSLAAPGGNQPQHF; CDR3 DNA: TGTGCCAGCAGCTTAGCGGCCCCGGGAGGCAATCAGCCCCAGCATTTT
V gene: TRBV7-9; J gene: TRBJ1-2; D gene: TRBD1; clone size: NA; CDR3 protein: CASSLDAPGQGDGYTF; CDR3 DNA: TGTGCCAGCAGCTTAGACGCTCCGGGACAGGGGGATGGCTACACCTTC
V gene: TRBV28; J gene: TRBJ2-3; D gene: NA; clone size: NA; CDR3 protein: CASRLGLRGDTQYF; CDR3 DNA: TGTGCCAGCAGATTAGGACTAAGAGGTGATACGCAGTATTTT
V gene: TRBV7-8; J gene: TRBJ1-2; D gene: TRBD1; clone size: NA; CDR3 protein: CASTGTGDNYGYTF; CDR3 DNA: TGTGCCAGCACCGGGACAGGGGATAACTATGGCTACACCTTC
V gene: TRBV4-2; J gene: TRBJ2-3; D gene: TRBD2; clone size: NA; CDR3 protein: CASSPVAGGPGTDTQYF; CDR3 DNA: TGTGCCAGCAGCCCGGTAGCGGGGGGGCCGGGCACAGATACGCAGTATTTT
V gene: TRBV30; J gene: TRBJ1-2; D gene: TRBD1; clone size: NA; CDR3 protein: CAWSVRDSPRISYGYTF; CDR3 DNA: TGTGCCTGGAGTGTGCGGGACAGTCCCCGAATCTCCTATGGCTACACCTTC
V gene: TRBV29-1; J gene: TRBJ2-7; D gene: TRBD1; clone size: NA; CDR3 protein: CSVEQGAAPGEQYF; CDR3 DNA: TGCAGCGTTGAGCAGGGGGCGGCTCCCGGCGAGCAGTACTTC
V gene: TRBV11-2; J gene: TRBJ2-7; D gene: NA; clone size: NA; CDR3 protein: CASSLGYMKPQDEQYF; CDR3 DNA: TGTGCCAGCAGCTTAGGGTACATGAAACCCCAGGACGAGCAGTACTTC
V gene: TRBV28; J gene: TRBJ2-7; D gene: NA; clone size: NA; CDR3 protein: CASSFSLGQTYEQYF; CDR3 DNA: TGTGCCAGCAGTTTCTCCCTAGGACAGACCTACGAGCAGTACTTC
V gene: TRBV7-2; J gene: TRBJ1-1; D gene: NA; clone size: once; CDR3 protein: CASSPPGVFGTEAFF; CDR3 DNA: TGTGCCAGCAGCCCGCCGGGGGTCTTTGGCACTGAAGCTTTCTTT